The TCR beta chain under discussion was sequenced for a study of control samples from healthy donors and cancer patients. The CDR3 loop spans 16 amino acids. CDR1 is MGHRA and CDR2 is YSYEKL in the germline V gene. The junction had 6 bases not matched to a gene; V was cut back by 2 bases and J by 1 base. The assay was immunoSEQ multiplex PCR, and TCRdb's table has in-frame clones only and misses some. The table has approximately 140,000 clones, 90% to 95% seen once. The chain carries TRBV4-1 and TRBJ2-3; 7 positions match TRBD1. The TCR comes from a young man in good health. Sequencing was carried out using blood. CDR3 in amino acids: CASSQTGVGRTDTQYF. In nucleotides, the CDR3 is TGCGCCAGCAGCCAAACAGGGGTAGGCCGCACAGATACGCAGTATTTT.